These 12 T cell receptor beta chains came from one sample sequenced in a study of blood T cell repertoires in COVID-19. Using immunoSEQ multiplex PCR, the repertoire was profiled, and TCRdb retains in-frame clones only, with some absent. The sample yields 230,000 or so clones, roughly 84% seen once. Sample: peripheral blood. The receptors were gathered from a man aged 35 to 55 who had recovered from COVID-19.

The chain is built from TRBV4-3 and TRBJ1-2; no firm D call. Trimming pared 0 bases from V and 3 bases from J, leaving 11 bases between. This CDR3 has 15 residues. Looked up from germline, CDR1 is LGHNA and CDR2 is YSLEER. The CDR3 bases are TGCGCCAGCAGCCAAGATCTAAGAGGAGACTATGGCTACACCTTC. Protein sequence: CASSQDLRGDYGYTF.

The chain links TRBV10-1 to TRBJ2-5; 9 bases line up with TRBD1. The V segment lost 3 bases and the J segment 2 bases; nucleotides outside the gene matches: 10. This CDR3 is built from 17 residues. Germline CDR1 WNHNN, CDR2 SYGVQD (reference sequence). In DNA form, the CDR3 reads TGCGCCAGCAGTGAAGTAGTAGGGACAGGGAAACAAGAGACCCAGTACTTC. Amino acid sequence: CASSEVVGTGKQETQYF.

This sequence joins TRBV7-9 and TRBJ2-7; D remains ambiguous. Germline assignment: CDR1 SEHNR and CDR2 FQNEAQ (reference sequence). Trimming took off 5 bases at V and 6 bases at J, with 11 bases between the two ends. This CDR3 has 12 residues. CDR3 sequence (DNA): TGTGCCAGCAGCAGAGCCATTAGCGAGCAGTACTTC. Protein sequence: CASSRAISEQYF.

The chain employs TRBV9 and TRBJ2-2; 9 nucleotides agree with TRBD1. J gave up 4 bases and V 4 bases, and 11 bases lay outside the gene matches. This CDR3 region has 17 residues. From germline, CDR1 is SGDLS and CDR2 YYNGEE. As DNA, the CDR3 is TGTGCCAGCAGCACTACCACAGGGGGCGTCGGCACCGGGGAGCTGTTTTTT. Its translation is CASSTTTGGVGTGELFF.

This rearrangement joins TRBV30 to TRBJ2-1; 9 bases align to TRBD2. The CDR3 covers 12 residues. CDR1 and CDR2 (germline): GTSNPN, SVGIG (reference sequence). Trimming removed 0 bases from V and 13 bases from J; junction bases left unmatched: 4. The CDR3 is CAWSVWREGQFF. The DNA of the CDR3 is TGTGCCTGGAGTGTATGGCGGGAGGGCCAGTTCTTC.

The CDR3 region is CASRQGTNTGELFF. The CDR3 region has the DNA TGTGCCAGCAGACAGGGGACGAACACCGGGGAGCTGTTTTTT. The V and J genes are TRBV2 and TRBJ2-2; 7 bases are shared with TRBD1. Germline CDR1 SNHLY, CDR2 FYNNEI. This CDR3 region has 14 residues. V was pared by 6 bases and J by 0 bases, with 1 base of the junction left unmatched. Full variable domain (outside the CDR3, taken from reference TRBV2 and TRBJ2-2): EPEVTQTPSHQVTQMGQEVILRCVPISNHLYFYWYRQILGQKVEFLVSFYNNEISEKSEIFDDQFSVERPDGSNFTLKIRSTKLEDSAMYFCASRQGTNTGELFFGEGSRLTVL.

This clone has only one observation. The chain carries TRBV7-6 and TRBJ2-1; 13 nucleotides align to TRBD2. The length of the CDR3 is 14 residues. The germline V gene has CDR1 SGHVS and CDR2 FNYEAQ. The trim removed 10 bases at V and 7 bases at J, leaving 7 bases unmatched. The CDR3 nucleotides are TGTGCCACCCAACTAGCGGGAGGGAGTAATGAGCAGTTCTTC. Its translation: CATQLAGGSNEQFF.

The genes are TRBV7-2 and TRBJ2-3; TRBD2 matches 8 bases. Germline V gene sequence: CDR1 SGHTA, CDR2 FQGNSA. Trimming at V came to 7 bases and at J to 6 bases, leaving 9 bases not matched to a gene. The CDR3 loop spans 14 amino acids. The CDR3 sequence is CASTPGGHLDTQYF. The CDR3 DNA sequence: TGTGCCAGCACCCCGGGGGGGCATTTGGATACGCAGTATTTT.

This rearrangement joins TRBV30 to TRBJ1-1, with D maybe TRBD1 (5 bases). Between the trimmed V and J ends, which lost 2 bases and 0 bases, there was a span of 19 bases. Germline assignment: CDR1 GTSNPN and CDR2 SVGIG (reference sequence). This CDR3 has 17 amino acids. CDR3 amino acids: CAWSLGGYGGLNTEAFF. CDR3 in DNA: TGTGCCTGGAGTCTTGGCGGTTATGGGGGGTTGAACACTGAAGCTTTCTTT.

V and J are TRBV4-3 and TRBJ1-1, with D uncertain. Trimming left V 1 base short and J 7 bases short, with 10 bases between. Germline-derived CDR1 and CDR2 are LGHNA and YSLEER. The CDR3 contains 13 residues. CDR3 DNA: TGCGCCAGCAGCCAAGTCAGTGGGCGTGAAGCTTTCTTT. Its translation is CASSQVSGREAFF.

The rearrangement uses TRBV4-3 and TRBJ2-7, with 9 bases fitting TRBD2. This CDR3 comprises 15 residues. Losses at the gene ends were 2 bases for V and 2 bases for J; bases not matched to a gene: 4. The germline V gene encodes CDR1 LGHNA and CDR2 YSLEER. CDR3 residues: CASSQFSGGTYEQYF. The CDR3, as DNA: TGCGCCAGCAGCCAATTCAGCGGGGGGACCTACGAGCAGTACTTC.

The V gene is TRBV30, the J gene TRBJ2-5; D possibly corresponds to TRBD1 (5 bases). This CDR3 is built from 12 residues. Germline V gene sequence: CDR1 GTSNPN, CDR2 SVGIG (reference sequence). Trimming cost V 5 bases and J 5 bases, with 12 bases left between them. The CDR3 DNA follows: TGTGCCTGGTCCAGGGCCTTCGAGACCCAGTACTTC. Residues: CAWSRAFETQYF. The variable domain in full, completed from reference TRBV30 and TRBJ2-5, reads SQTIHQWPATLVQPVGSPLSLECTVEGTSNPNLYWYRQAAGRGLQLLFYSVGIGQISSEVPQNLSASRPQDRQFILSSKKLLLSDSGFYLCAWSRAFETQYFGPGTRLLVL.